Listed below are T cell receptor beta chains from one sample, sequenced in a study of response to subunit inactivated influenza vaccine. In TCRdb, the RT-PCR reads were re-called with MiXCR into one record per CDR3 protein. The repertoire holds approximately 500,000 distinct CDR3 sequences, with roughly 13% as singletons. The sample consisted of PBMCs from blood, taken roughly 48 days after vaccination. The receptor source for this set is a man aged 45 to 65 who received an inactivated influenza vaccine. CDR3s leave out the opening cysteine and the closing phenylalanine or tryptophan.

v_call,cdr3_aa
TRBV7-2,ASSLDSRPYNEQF
TRBV20-1,SATRGTDTQY
TRBV20-1,SAGVYTDTQY
TRBV12-3/TRBV12-4,ASRRTGADGYT
TRBV27,ASSLAASSSYEQY
TRBV7-2,ASSLNTVGEKLF
TRBV6-5,ASSHSGGEYNEQF
TRBV5-6,ASSLGTTGETQY
TRBV6-2/TRBV6-3,ASSPPGQGSQTQY
TRBV5-6,ASSKGTYNEQF
TRBV7-6,ASTPLTGNTEAF
TRBV7-9,ASHRGGNTDTQY
TRBV2,ASSVLAGQETQY
TRBV9,ASSVAEWPRQETQY
TRBV7-9,ASSAVRQGISNEQF
TRBV20-1,SARDGQGVRDTQY
TRBV7-7,ASSWGLAGINEQF
TRBV7-9,ASSLAFGTVANYGYT
TRBV20-1,SARDTRGGLGNEQF
TRBV28,ASSLVAGGQGNEQF
TRBV4-3,ASSPDGSGANVLT
TRBV7-2,ASSPYRGPYSTDTQY
TRBV5-1,ASSPWTGGRIETQY
TRBV29-1,SGSTGTNTGELF